The sequence of this TCR beta chain was determined in a study of blood T cell repertoires in COVID-19. Study in general: Acute-phase and convalescent COVID-19 samples originated in the United States, Italy and Spain.

In the study's own analysis: Reference gene primer amplification gave nucleated cell count estimates. Sequenced by immunoSEQ multiplex PCR; TCRdb stores in-frame clones only, minus some. That table furnishes V, J and clone size, whereas the DNA furnished D and trimming. The sample yields over 45,000 clones, around 85% seen once. This clone occurred once. Sequencing used peripheral blood. The source is a man in his 70s with active COVID-19.

The CDR3 here is CASSIPAGGSNEQFF. CDR3 bases: TGTGCCAGTAGTATTCCAGCGGGAGGGTCCAATGAGCAGTTCTTC. V is TRBV19 and J is TRBJ2-1, with 10 bases lining up with TRBD2. V lost 3 bases, J lost 6 bases, and 5 bases stayed unmatched. CDR1 and CDR2 from the germline V gene are LNHDA and SQIVND (reference sequence). The CDR3 has 15 residues.